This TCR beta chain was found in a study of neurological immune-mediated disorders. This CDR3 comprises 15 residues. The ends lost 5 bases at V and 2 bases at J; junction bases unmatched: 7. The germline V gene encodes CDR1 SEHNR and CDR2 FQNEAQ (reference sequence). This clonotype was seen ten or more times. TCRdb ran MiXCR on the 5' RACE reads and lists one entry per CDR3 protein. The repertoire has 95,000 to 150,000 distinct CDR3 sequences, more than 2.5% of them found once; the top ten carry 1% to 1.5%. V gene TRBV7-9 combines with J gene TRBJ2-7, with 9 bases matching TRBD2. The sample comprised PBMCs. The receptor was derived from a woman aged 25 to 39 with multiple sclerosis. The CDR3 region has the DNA TGTGCCAGCAGCCCGAGTAGCGGGGGAGCCTACGAGCAGTACTTC. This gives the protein CASSPSSGGAYEQYF.